The 5 T cell receptor beta chains listed next were all sequenced from one sample in a study of blood T cell repertoires in COVID-19. The data were produced by immunoSEQ multiplex PCR, yet TCRdb's version contains in-frame clones alone and is incomplete. The repertoire holds over 15,000 clones, with 80% as singletons. Sequenced input: peripheral blood. The origin of the receptors is a man at least 80 years old with acute or convalescent COVID-19.

This clone was seen a single time. CDR3 sequence: CASSYQGENTEAFF. The CDR3 nucleotides read TGTGCCAGCAGTTACCAGGGGGAGAACACTGAAGCTTTCTTT. The chain uses TRBV6-5 and TRBJ1-1; 7 bases are shared with TRBD1. Germline CDR1 reads MNHEY; CDR2 reads SVGAGI. V lost 2 bases and J lost 1; bases outside the gene matches: 1. The CDR3 extends over 14 amino acids.

J is TRBJ2-5 and V is TRBV12-3 or TRBV12-4; 9 positions match TRBD2. After removal of 7 bases from V and 4 bases from J, the junction contained 4 bases not matched to a gene. This CDR3 is built from 13 residues. The CDR3 bases are TGTGCCAGCACCCGCGGGGGGGGAGAGACCCAGTACTTC. It translates to CASTRGGGETQYF.

This chain links TRBV15 with TRBJ2-5, with a tentative D call TRBD1 (6 bases). CDR1 is LNHNV and CDR2 is YYDKDF in the germline V gene (reference sequence). Trimming cost V 5 bases and J 5 bases, with 9 bases left between them. The length of the CDR3 is 12 residues. The CDR3: CATSQGMETQYF. The DNA for the CDR3 is TGTGCCACCAGCCAGGGGATGGAGACCCAGTACTTC.

The chain recombines TRBV2 with TRBJ2-1; D is unclear. The germline V gene has CDR1 SNHLY and CDR2 FYNNEI. V dropped 1 base and J dropped 5 bases, with 6 bases sitting between them. The CDR3 spans 13 residues. The CDR3 nucleotides read TGTGCCAGCAGTGAAGGGGCAGACAATGAGCAGTTCTTC. This gives the protein CASSEGADNEQFF.

The CDR3 DNA follows: TGCGCCAGCAGCTCTTTTATTCCAGGGGCTTCGGGCGAGCAGTACTTC. Amino acid sequence: CASSSFIPGASGEQYF. This chain uses TRBV5-1 with TRBJ2-7, with D perhaps matching TRBD1 (6 bases). The V and J ends lost 3 bases and 6 bases respectively, with 22 bases between them. Germline V CDR1 and CDR2: SGHRS, YFSETQ. The CDR3 covers 16 residues.